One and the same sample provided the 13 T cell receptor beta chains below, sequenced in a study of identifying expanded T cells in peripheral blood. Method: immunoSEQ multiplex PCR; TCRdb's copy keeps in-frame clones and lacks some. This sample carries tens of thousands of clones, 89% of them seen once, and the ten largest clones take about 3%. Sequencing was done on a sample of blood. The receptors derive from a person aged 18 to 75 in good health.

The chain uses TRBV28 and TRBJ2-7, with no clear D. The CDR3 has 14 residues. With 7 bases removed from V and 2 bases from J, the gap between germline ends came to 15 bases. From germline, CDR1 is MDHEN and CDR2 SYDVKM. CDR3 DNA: TGTGCCAGCAACTCCTGGCAGTTGCCCTACGAGCAGTACTTC. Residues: CASNSWQLPYEQYF.

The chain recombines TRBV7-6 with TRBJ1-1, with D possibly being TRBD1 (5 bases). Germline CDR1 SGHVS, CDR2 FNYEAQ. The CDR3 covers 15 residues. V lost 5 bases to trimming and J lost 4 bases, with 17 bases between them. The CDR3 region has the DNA TGTGCCAGCAGCCAGGCGATGGGGGGGGGCACTGAAGCTTTCTTT. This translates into CASSQAMGGGTEAFF.

The CDR3 protein is CASSHPGTEAFF. CDR3 DNA: TGTGCCAGCAGTCACCCGGGGACTGAAGCTTTCTTT. The rearrangement uses TRBV6-6 and TRBJ1-1; no definite D call. V shed 5 bases and J shed 5 bases, with 9 bases lying between them. The CDR3 runs to 12 residues. Looked up from germline, CDR1 is MNHNY and CDR2 is SVGAGI (reference sequence).

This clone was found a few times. The CDR3 loop is CASGGRNYGYTF. The CDR3 region has the DNA TGTGCCAGCGGGGGTCGGAACTATGGCTACACCTTC. The rearrangement uses TRBV28 and TRBJ1-2, with D perhaps matching TRBD1 (5 bases). Trimming pared 8 bases from V and 2 bases from J, leaving 9 bases between. Germline V lookup: CDR1 MDHEN, CDR2 SYDVKM. The CDR3 is 12 residues long.

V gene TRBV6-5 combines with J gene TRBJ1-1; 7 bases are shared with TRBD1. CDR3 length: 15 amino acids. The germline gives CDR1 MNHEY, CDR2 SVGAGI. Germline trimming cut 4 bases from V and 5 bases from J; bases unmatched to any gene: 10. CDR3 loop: CASSFSGTEGTEAFF. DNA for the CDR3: TGTGCCAGCAGTTTCTCCGGGACAGAGGGGACTGAAGCTTTCTTT.

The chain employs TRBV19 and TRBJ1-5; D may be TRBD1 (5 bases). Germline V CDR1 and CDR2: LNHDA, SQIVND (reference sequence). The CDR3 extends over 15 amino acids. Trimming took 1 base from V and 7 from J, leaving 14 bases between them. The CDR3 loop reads CASSIVDGDFQPQHF. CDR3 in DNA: TGTGCCAGTAGTATAGTGGACGGGGACTTCCAGCCCCAGCATTTT.

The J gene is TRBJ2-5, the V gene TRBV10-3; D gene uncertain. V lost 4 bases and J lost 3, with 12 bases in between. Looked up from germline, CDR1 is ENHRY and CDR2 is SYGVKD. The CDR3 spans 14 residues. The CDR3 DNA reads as TGTGCCATCAGTGCGTCGGCCCGTGAAGAGACCCAGTACTTC. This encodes CAISASAREETQYF.

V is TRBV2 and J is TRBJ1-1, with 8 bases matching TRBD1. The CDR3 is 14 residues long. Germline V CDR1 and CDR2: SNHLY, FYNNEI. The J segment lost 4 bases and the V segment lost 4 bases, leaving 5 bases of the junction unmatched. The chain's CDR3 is CASSVDRASTEAFF. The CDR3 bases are TGTGCCAGCAGTGTGGACAGGGCCTCCACTGAAGCTTTCTTT.

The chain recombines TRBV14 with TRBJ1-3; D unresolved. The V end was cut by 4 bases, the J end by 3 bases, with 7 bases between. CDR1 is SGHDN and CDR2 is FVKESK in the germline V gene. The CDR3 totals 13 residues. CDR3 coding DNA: TGTGCCAGCAGCCCCACCGGTGGAAACACCATATATTTT. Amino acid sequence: CASSPTGGNTIYF.

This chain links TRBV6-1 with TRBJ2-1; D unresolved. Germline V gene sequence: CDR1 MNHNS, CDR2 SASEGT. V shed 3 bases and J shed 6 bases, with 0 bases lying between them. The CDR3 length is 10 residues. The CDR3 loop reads CASSDNEQFF. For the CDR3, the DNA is TGTGCCAGCAGTGACAATGAGCAGTTCTTC.

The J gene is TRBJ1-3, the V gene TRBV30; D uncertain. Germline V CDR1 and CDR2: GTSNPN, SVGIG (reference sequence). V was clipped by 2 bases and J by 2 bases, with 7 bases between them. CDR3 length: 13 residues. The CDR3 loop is CAWSPGPGNTIYF. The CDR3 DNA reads TGTGCCTGGAGTCCTGGGCCTGGAAACACCATATATTTT.

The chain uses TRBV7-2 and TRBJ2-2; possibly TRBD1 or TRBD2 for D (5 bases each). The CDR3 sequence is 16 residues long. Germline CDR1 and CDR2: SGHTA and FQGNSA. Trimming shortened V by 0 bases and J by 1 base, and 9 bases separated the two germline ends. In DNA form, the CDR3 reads TGTGCCAGCAGCTTAGCGCCAGGGAGGAACACCGGGGAGCTGTTTTTT. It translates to CASSLAPGRNTGELFF.

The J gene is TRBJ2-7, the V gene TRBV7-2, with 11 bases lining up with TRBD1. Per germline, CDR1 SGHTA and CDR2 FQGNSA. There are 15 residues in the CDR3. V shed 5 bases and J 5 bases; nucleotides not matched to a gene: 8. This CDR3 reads CASSPRTGGMDEQYF. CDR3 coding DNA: TGTGCCAGCAGCCCGAGGACAGGGGGCATGGACGAGCAGTACTTC.